These 15 T cell receptor beta chains were all obtained from the same sample, sequenced in a study of cytomegalovirus exposure and HLA in healthy donors. The PCR contained 60 Vbeta and 13 Jbeta primers. Clones were sequenced by immunoSEQ multiplex PCR, and TCRdb holds only the in-frame ones, with some missing. The sample lists some 85,000 clones; more than 70% were seen once. Material for sequencing was PBMCs. Every receptor here comes from a man aged 35-49 years in good health and CMV-seronegative.

This sequence joins TRBV4-1 and TRBJ2-1, with D perhaps TRBD2 (6 bases). This CDR3 comprises 15 residues. V lost 2 bases, J lost 4 bases, and 12 bases lay in between. Germline lookup yields CDR1 MGHRA and CDR2 YSYEKL. Written as DNA, the CDR3 is TGCGCCAGCAGCCAAACGGGACTGACGTACAATGAGCAGTTCTTC. The encoded protein is CASSQTGLTYNEQFF.

The chain couples TRBV30 to TRBJ1-1; D remains unclear. Germline V gene data show CDR1 as GTSNPN and CDR2 as SVGIG (reference sequence). The germline V and J ends were trimmed by 0 bases and 5 bases, with 13 bases remaining between them. The CDR3 loop spans 14 amino acids. In nucleotides, the CDR3 is TGTGCCTGGAGTGTACCGCAGGAATGGACTGAAGCTTTCTTT. This encodes CAWSVPQEWTEAFF.

The CDR3 sequence: CAWARAYEQYF. The CDR3 bases are TGTGCCTGGGCCAGGGCCTACGAGCAGTACTTC. This chain links TRBV30 with TRBJ2-7, with TRBD1 as a possible D gene (5 bases). CDR1 and CDR2 from the germline V gene are GTSNPN and SVGIG (reference sequence). The CDR3 is made up of 11 amino acids. V was pared by 5 bases and J by 2 bases, with 7 bases between. Looking up the rest from reference TRBV30 and TRBJ2-7 gives the full variable domain: SQTIHQWPATLVQPVGSPLSLECTVEGTSNPNLYWYRQAAGRGLQLLFYSVGIGQISSEVPQNLSASRPQDRQFILSSKKLLLSDSGFYLCAWARAYEQYFGPGTRLTVT.

This sequence joins TRBV10-3 and TRBJ1-1, with D perhaps TRBD1 (6 bases). The V gene's germline CDR1 is ENHRY and CDR2 SYGVKD. V was trimmed by 8 bases and J by 7 bases, leaving 23 bases between them. This CDR3 has 15 amino acids. The CDR3 nucleotides read TGTGCCATCGGGGGGGCGGGGGGCCCTCAAGGTGAAGCTTTCTTT. Protein sequence: CAIGGAGGPQGEAFF.

The CDR3 region is CASSAPDRGRGYTF. As DNA, the CDR3 is TGTGCCAGCTCAGCGCCTGACAGGGGGCGCGGCTACACCTTC. The chain uses TRBV18 and TRBJ1-2, with 10 bases aligning to TRBD1. With V trimmed by 5 bases and J by 8 bases, 8 bases remained unmatched. CDR1 and CDR2 (germline): KGHSH, LQKENI. The CDR3 has 14 amino acids.

The V call is TRBV7-9, the J call TRBJ1-4; D not resolved. CDR1 is SEHNR, CDR2 FQNEAQ, per germline (reference sequence). Trimming stripped 5 bases from V and 2 bases from J, with 12 bases between. This CDR3 has 15 residues. CDR3 DNA: TGTGCCAGCAGCCTGGGCCGCGGGACTAATGAAAAACTGTTTTTT. This encodes CASSLGRGTNEKLFF.

CDR3 DNA: TGTGCCAGCAGCTTAGTCTTCGGACAGGGGGGCAATCAGCCCCAGCATTTT. Its translation is CASSLVFGQGGNQPQHF. V usage is TRBV7-8 and J usage is TRBJ1-5; 10 positions match TRBD1. CDR1 is SGHVS, CDR2 FQNEAQ, per germline. The CDR3 covers 17 residues. V was pared by 1 base and J by 2 bases, with 5 bases of the junction left unmatched.

V and J are TRBV27 and TRBJ2-3, with TRBD2 as a possible D gene (5 bases). This CDR3 has 14 residues. With 6 bases removed from V and 0 bases from J, the gap between germline ends came to 10 bases. The germline gives CDR1 MNHEY, CDR2 SMNVEV (reference sequence). CDR3 loop: CASSSERSTDTQYF. CDR3 DNA sequence: TGTGCCAGCAGCTCGGAGCGGAGCACAGATACGCAGTATTTT.

The rearrangement links TRBV7-9 to TRBJ2-7; a possible D gene is TRBD2 (5 bases). Trimming removed 6 bases from V and 1 base from J, with 13 bases in between. CDR1 and CDR2 (germline): SEHNR, FQNEAQ (reference sequence). The CDR3 is 14 amino acids. The CDR3 protein is CASSPKTGSYEQYF. The CDR3 DNA sequence: TGTGCCAGCAGTCCAAAGACGGGATCCTACGAGCAGTACTTC.

The chain is built from TRBV28 and TRBJ2-3, with a tentative D call TRBD2 (6 bases). The CDR3 is 16 amino acids. Between the trimmed V and J ends, which lost 5 bases and 3 bases, there was a span of 18 bases. Germline CDR1 is MDHEN and CDR2 is SYDVKM. CDR3 loop: CASSPRGWAGTDTQYF. In DNA form, the CDR3 reads TGTGCCAGCAGTCCCCGGGGGTGGGCGGGGACAGATACGCAGTATTTT. The whole variable domain, filled in from reference TRBV28 and TRBJ2-3, reads DVKVTQSSRYLVKRTGEKVFLECVQDMDHENMFWYRQDPGLGLRLIYFSYDVKMKEKGDIPEGYSVSREKKERFSLILESASTNQTSMYLCASSPRGWAGTDTQYFGPGTRLTVL.

The CDR3 reads CASSLLPRNEQFF. CDR3 DNA sequence: TGTGCCAGCAGCCTTCTTCCCCGCAATGAGCAGTTCTTC. This chain uses TRBV9 with TRBJ2-1; unclear D gene. The germline V and J ends were trimmed by 4 bases and 6 bases, with 11 bases remaining between them. CDR1 and CDR2 (germline): SGDLS, YYNGEE. This CDR3 is 13 amino acids long.

The chain joins TRBV7-2 to TRBJ2-5, with D uncertain. Trimming stripped 1 base from V and 5 bases from J, with 11 bases between. The CDR3 totals 14 residues. Germline loops: CDR1 SGHTA, CDR2 FQGNSA. The chain's CDR3 is CASSLGVTMETQYF. In DNA, the CDR3 is TGTGCCAGCAGCTTAGGGGTGACAATGGAGACCCAGTACTTC.

The chain joins TRBV5-1 to TRBJ1-3; TRBD1 aligns across 9 bases. This CDR3 contains 19 residues. From germline, CDR1 is SGHRS and CDR2 YFSETQ. With 2 bases clipped from V and 0 bases from J, the junction kept 12 bases outside the gene matches. The CDR3 sequence: CASSLSLKDRGHSGNTIYF. CDR3 in DNA: TGCGCCAGCAGCTTATCCCTAAAGGACAGGGGCCACTCTGGAAACACCATATATTTT.

The chain has TRBV7-6 and TRBJ2-7; weak D call: TRBD1 (5 bases). The CDR3 loop spans 17 amino acids. V gave up 0 bases and J gave up 3 bases, with 18 bases separating them. Germline V gene data show CDR1 as SGHVS and CDR2 as FNYEAQ. CDR3: CASSLARSGREIYEQYF. Written as DNA, the CDR3 is TGTGCCAGCAGCTTAGCGCGTTCCGGCAGGGAAATCTACGAGCAGTACTTC.

The chain carries TRBV5-1 and TRBJ2-7, with no clear D. Between the trimmed V and J ends, which lost 0 bases and 4 bases, there was a span of 11 bases. The V gene's germline CDR1 is SGHRS and CDR2 YFSETQ. The CDR3 covers 14 residues. The CDR3 reads CASSLGQVGYEQYF. Written as DNA, the CDR3 is TGCGCCAGCAGCTTGGGGCAGGTGGGTTACGAGCAGTACTTC.